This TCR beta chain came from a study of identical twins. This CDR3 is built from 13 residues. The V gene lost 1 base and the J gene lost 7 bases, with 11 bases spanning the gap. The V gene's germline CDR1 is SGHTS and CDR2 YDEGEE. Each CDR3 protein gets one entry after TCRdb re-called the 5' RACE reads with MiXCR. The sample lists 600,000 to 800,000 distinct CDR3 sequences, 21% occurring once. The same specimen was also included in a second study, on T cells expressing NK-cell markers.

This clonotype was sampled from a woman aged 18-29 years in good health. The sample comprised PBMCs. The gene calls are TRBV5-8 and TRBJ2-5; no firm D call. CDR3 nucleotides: TGTGCCAGCAGCTTGCGATTTTGGGGGACCCAGTACTTC. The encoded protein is CASSLRFWGTQYF. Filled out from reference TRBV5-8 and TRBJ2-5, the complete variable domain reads EAGVTQSPTHLIKTRGQQATLRCSPISGHTSVYWYQQALGLGLQFLLWYDEGEERNRGNFPPRFSGRQFPNYSSELNVNALELEDSALYLCASSLRFWGTQYFGPGTRLLVL.